Shown below are 21 T cell receptor beta chains from a single sample sequenced in a study of blood T cell repertoires in COVID-19. Generated by immunoSEQ multiplex PCR, the TCRdb table keeps only in-frame clones and is missing some. This table has 430,000 or so clones, 70% to 90% appearing once. The specimen sequenced was peripheral blood. These receptors all come from a man aged 18 to 30 with COVID-19, enrolled during active disease.

The chain joins TRBV9 to TRBJ2-3; weak D call: TRBD2 (6 bases). Germline V gene lookup returns CDR1 SGDLS and CDR2 YYNGEE. The V end was cut by 6 bases, the J end by 4 bases, with 15 bases between. The CDR3 has 14 amino acids. DNA for the CDR3: TGTGCCAGCACCCCTAGCGCATTCTCAGATACGCAGTATTTT. Amino acid sequence: CASTPSAFSDTQYF.

V is TRBV18 and J is TRBJ2-1, with unresolved D. The CDR3 extends over 13 amino acids. Germline CDR1 KGHSH, CDR2 LQKENI. V was pared by 6 bases and J by 3 bases, with 9 bases between. The CDR3 bases are TGTGCCAGCTCGCTCGACAACTACAATGAGCAGTTCTTC. This gives the protein CASSLDNYNEQFF.

J is TRBJ1-1 and V is TRBV2, with D unresolved. Germline V gives CDR1 SNHLY, CDR2 FYNNEI. This CDR3 comprises 11 residues. The V gene lost 6 bases and the J gene lost 4 bases, with 6 bases spanning the gap. This CDR3 is CASSAGTEAFF. The CDR3, as DNA: TGTGCCAGCAGCGCAGGCACTGAAGCTTTCTTT.

V and J are TRBV4-1 and TRBJ1-3; D gene unclear. The CDR3 consists of 16 residues. CDR1 and CDR2 from the germline V gene are MGHRA and YSYEKL. Deletions cut 1 base from V and 5 bases from J, with 15 bases between. The DNA of the CDR3 is TGCGCCAGCAGCCAAGGGGTCAGGCGAACACGAAACACCATATATTTT. It specifies CASSQGVRRTRNTIYF.

The J gene is TRBJ1-4, the V gene TRBV18; no reliable D call. The germline V gene has CDR1 KGHSH and CDR2 LQKENI. CDR3 length: 14 amino acids. V was cut by 2 bases and J by 6 bases, with 10 bases left in between. The DNA of the CDR3 is TGTGCCAGCTCACCAGGGTGGGGAGATGAAAAACTGTTTTTT. Amino acid sequence: CASSPGWGDEKLFF.

V gene TRBV6-5 combines with J gene TRBJ2-2, with D perhaps matching TRBD1 (6 bases). Germline-derived CDR1 and CDR2 are MNHEY and SVGAGI. Trimming cost V 2 bases and J 5 bases, with 12 bases left between them. The CDR3 is 15 amino acids. CDR3 in amino acids: CASSYPQDRTGELFF. DNA of the CDR3: TGTGCCAGCAGTTACCCGCAAGACAGGACCGGGGAGCTGTTTTTT.

The chain joins TRBV4-2 to TRBJ2-2; 7 bases agree with TRBD2. The ends lost 4 bases at V and 6 bases at J; junction bases unmatched: 17. The CDR3 is 18 amino acids. CDR1 is LGHNA, CDR2 YNFKEQ, per germline. CDR3 in DNA: TGTGCCAGCAGCCCCGAATTGGACCAAGGCGGGAGCTCCGGGGAGCTGTTTTTT. This codes for CASSPELDQGGSSGELFF.

This clone was recorded a few times. The chain recombines TRBV7-9 with TRBJ2-1, with 7 bases matching TRBD2. The V gene end was trimmed by 5 bases and the J gene end by 16 bases; junction bases not matched to a gene: 11. Germline loops: CDR1 SEHNR, CDR2 FQNEAQ (reference sequence). The CDR3 runs 12 residues. The CDR3 sequence is CASSRREPSHFF. In DNA form, the CDR3 reads TGTGCCAGCAGCCGGCGGGAGCCTAGCCATTTCTTC.

The rearrangement uses TRBV7-9 and TRBJ1-1; no clear D gene. Germline CDR1 reads SEHNR; CDR2 reads FQNEAQ (reference sequence). The CDR3 is 12 residues long. V was pared by 5 bases and J by 11 bases, with 15 bases between. CDR3 nucleotides: TGTGCCAGCAGCGACAACATTTCAAAGGCTTTCTTT. The encoded protein is CASSDNISKAFF.

The chain uses TRBV7-9 and TRBJ1-5; D unclear. V dropped 2 bases and J dropped 5 bases, with 7 bases sitting between them. CDR1 is SEHNR, CDR2 FQNEAQ, per germline (reference sequence). This CDR3 is built from 13 residues. In nucleotides, the CDR3 is TGTGCCAGCAGCTTAAACGGAGATCAGCCCCAGCATTTT. It yields the protein CASSLNGDQPQHF.

The rearrangement links TRBV2 to TRBJ1-3; 7 nucleotides agree with TRBD1. This CDR3 spans 14 amino acids. Trimming at V came to 6 bases and at J to 3 bases, leaving 5 bases not matched to a gene. Germline loops: CDR1 SNHLY, CDR2 FYNNEI. The chain's CDR3 is CASRTGVDGNTIYF. CDR3 bases: TGTGCCAGCAGAACAGGGGTGGATGGAAACACCATATATTTT.

In DNA form, the CDR3 reads TGCGCCAGCAGCATGTTTAGCGGGGTTGGGACAGATACGCAGTATTTT. It codes for CASSMFSGVGTDTQYF. The chain links TRBV5-1 to TRBJ2-3; the match to TRBD2 covers 8 bases. Losses at the gene ends were 4 bases for V and 3 bases for J; bases not matched to a gene: 10. This CDR3 is built from 16 residues. Germline V CDR1 and CDR2: SGHRS, YFSETQ.

The chain joins TRBV27 to TRBJ2-2; perhaps TRBD2 as D (5 bases). Trimming took off 8 bases at V and 1 base at J, with 14 bases between the two ends. The germline CDR1 and CDR2 sequences are MNHEY and SMNVEV (reference sequence). CDR3 size: 15 residues. The CDR3 spells CASGQSGRNTGELFF. In DNA form, the CDR3 reads TGTGCCAGCGGCCAGAGCGGTAGGAACACCGGGGAGCTGTTTTTT.

This chain uses TRBV27 with TRBJ2-7; a weak D match, TRBD1 (5 bases). CDR3 length equals 13 residues. Germline V CDR1 and CDR2: MNHEY, SMNVEV (reference sequence). Trimming removed 6 bases from V and 5 bases from J, with 14 bases in between. This chain's CDR3 is CASSLRTTHEQYF. The CDR3 DNA follows: TGTGCCAGCAGCTTACGGACAACACACGAGCAGTACTTC.

The chain links TRBV5-4 to TRBJ2-1; 9 positions agree with TRBD2. Germline V gene data show CDR1 as SGHNT and CDR2 as YYREEE (reference sequence). The CDR3 spans 16 residues. The V segment lost 4 bases and the J segment 2 bases; nucleotides outside the gene matches: 7. In DNA, the CDR3 is TGTGCCAGCAGCGGCCAGGAGCGGGGGGCCTACAATGAGCAGTTCTTC. Its translation is CASSGQERGAYNEQFF.

This clone was seen just once. The chain is built from TRBV6-5 and TRBJ1-3; D call uncertain. CDR1 MNHEY and CDR2 SVGAGI come from the germline V gene. Trimming left V 6 bases short and J 0 bases short, with 12 bases between. The CDR3 covers 15 residues. In nucleotides, the CDR3 is TGTGCCAGCAGAGGTACGAGGAACTCTGGAAACACCATATATTTT. This translates into CASRGTRNSGNTIYF.

This clone was picked up a small number of times. The genes are TRBV21-1 and TRBJ1-5. TRBV21-1 is described as a pseudogene. The CDR3 loop spans 16 amino acids. The CDR3 sequence: CASSNEGGGGNQPQHF. As DNA, the CDR3 is TGTGCCAGCAGCAATGAGGGTGGAGGAGGCAATCAGCCCCAGCATTTT.

The chain couples TRBV5-5 to TRBJ2-3; unclear D gene. The V end was cut by 0 bases, the J end by 10 bases, with 9 bases between. Germline V gives CDR1 SGHKS, CDR2 YYEKEE (reference sequence). This CDR3 has 12 residues. This CDR3 is CASSLGVDSQYF. In nucleotides, the CDR3 is TGTGCCAGCAGCTTGGGAGTAGACTCGCAGTATTTT.

The chain combines TRBV5-4 with TRBJ2-2; 8 nucleotides match TRBD1. The CDR3 loop spans 15 amino acids. The trim removed 2 bases at V and 5 bases at J, leaving 5 bases unmatched. Per the germline V gene, CDR1 is SGHNT and CDR2 is YYREEE (reference sequence). The CDR3 sequence: CASSLDRGGTGELFF. The CDR3 DNA follows: TGTGCCAGCAGCTTAGACAGGGGTGGAACCGGGGAGCTGTTTTTT.

The chain uses TRBV29-1 and TRBJ2-1; TRBD2 aligns across 9 bases. Germline V gene sequence: CDR1 SQVTM, CDR2 ANQGSEA. The V gene end was trimmed by 4 bases and the J gene end by 7 bases; junction bases not matched to a gene: 8. This CDR3 is 14 amino acids long. This CDR3 is CSVASGRIENEQFF. DNA for the CDR3: TGCAGCGTTGCGAGCGGGAGGATCGAGAATGAGCAGTTCTTC.

The genes are TRBV27 and TRBJ2-2; perhaps TRBD2 as D (6 bases). The V gene lost 5 bases and the J gene lost 2 bases, with 12 bases spanning the gap. This CDR3 is built from 15 residues. Germline values: CDR1 MNHEY, CDR2 SMNVEV (reference sequence). CDR3 region: CASSRPGVNTGELFF. Written as DNA, the CDR3 is TGTGCCAGCAGTAGGCCGGGGGTCAACACCGGGGAGCTGTTTTTT.